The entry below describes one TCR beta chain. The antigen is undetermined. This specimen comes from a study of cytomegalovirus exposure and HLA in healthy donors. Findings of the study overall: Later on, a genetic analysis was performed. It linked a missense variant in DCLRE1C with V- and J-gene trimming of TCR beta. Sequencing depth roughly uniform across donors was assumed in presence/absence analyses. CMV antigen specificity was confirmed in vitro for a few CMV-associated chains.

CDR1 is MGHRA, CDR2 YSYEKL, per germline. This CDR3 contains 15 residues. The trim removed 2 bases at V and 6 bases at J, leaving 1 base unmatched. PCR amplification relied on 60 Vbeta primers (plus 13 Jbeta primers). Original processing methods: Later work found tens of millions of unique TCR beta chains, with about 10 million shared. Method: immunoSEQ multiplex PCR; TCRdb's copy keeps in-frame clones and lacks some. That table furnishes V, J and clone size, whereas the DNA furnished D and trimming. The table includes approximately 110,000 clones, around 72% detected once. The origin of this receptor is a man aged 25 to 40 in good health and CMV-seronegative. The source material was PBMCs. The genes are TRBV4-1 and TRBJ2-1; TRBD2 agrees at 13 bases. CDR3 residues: CASSQRLAGGNEQFF. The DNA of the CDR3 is TGCGCCAGCAGCCAAAGACTAGCGGGGGGCAATGAGCAGTTCTTC.